This T cell receptor beta chain was documented in a study of molecular identifiers for immune sequencing clone quantification. TCRdb re-analysed the PCR reads in MiXCR, keeping a single row per CDR3 protein. The sample gives approximately 500,000 distinct CDR3 sequences, 25% of which show up once; around 0.76% is in the top ten. This clonotype was observed a few times. CDR3 size: 16 residues. The trim removed 3 bases at V and 4 bases at J, leaving 7 bases unmatched. The germline V gene encodes CDR1 SGDLS and CDR2 YYNGEE. The TCR was taken from a human donor in good health. Some libraries in this study had Jurkat cell RNA spiked in. Sequenced: naive CD8+ T cells from blood, with Jurkat cell RNA spiked in. Stated subset: FACS-sorted CD8+CD4-CCR7+CD45RA+ naive T cells. The V gene is TRBV9, the J gene TRBJ2-3; 11 bases map to TRBD2. The CDR3 DNA reads as TGTGCCAGCAGCGCCCGTAGCGGGAGGGCCCCAGATACGCAGTATTTT. The encoded protein is CASSARSGRAPDTQYF.